The sequence of this TCR beta chain was determined in a study of tumor and adjacent non-tumor tissue in lung cancer. Study background: Patients were aged about 30 to 76, approximately 11 men and about five women, stage I to III. On average, productive TCRbeta reads reached 4 million to 5 million per sample. Study observations and caveats: TCR diversity was significantly greater in tumor than normal lung tissue.

The library came from three nested PCR rounds adapted from ARM-PCR protocols. MiXCR, applied by TCRdb to the multiplex PCR reads, yields one record per CDR3 protein. Here the sample spans approximately 120,000 distinct CDR3 sequences, about 64% being singletons. The CDR3 extends over 11 amino acids. CDR1 is MNHEY, CDR2 SVGAGI, per germline. On this clonotype itself: What it binds is not known. Germline and junction disagree at one end, which may indicate a read error.

The template was RNA from unsorted bulk tissue. This non-tumor lung sample came from over 3 cm beyond the tumor edge. Newly diagnosed lung cancer patients had thoracic surgery in China, August–late 2014, without prior chemotherapy. Sequences were obtained from distant non-tumor lung tissue. The clonotype comes from a man between 60 and 75 years old with non-small cell lung cancer. V is TRBV6-5 and J is TRBJ2-3; D unclear. The CDR3: CASVNPDTHYF. Written as DNA, the CDR3 is TGTGCCAGCGTCAACCCAGATACGCACTATTTT.